The present entry profiles one T cell receptor (beta chain) with its context. Its specificity is not known. TCRdb re-called the reads through MiXCR, storing one row per CDR3 protein. The sample contains about 920,000 distinct CDR3 sequences, approximately 31% of which appear only once. The data derive from a study of T cell repertoires in cytomegalovirus infection. Looked up from germline, CDR1 is SEHNR and CDR2 is FQNEAQ (reference sequence). The CDR3 extends over 18 amino acids. V was clipped by 4 bases and J by 0 bases, with 16 bases between them. The source was cultured CD8+ T cells from PBMCs, collected from culture after CMV antigen stimulation. The rearrangement joins TRBV7-9 to TRBJ2-6, with D maybe TRBD2 (5 bases). This clonotype was obtained from a human donor in good health (CMV status not recorded). Some clones in this sample may be carry-over from other donors' samples. The CDR3 loop is CASSSSKTGSSGANVLTF. CDR3 DNA sequence: TGTGCCAGCAGCTCCTCAAAGACTGGGAGCTCTGGGGCCAACGTCCTGACTTTC.